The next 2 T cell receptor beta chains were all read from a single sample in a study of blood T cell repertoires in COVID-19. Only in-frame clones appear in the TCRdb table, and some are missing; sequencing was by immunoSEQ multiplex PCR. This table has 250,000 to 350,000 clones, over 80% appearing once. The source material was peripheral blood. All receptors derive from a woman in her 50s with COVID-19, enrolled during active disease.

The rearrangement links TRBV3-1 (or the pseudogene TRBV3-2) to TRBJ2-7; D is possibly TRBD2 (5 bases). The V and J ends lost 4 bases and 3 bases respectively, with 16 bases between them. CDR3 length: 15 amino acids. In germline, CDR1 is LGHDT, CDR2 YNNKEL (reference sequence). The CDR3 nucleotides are TGTGCCAGCAGCCTTAAATGGGCCGGGATCTACGAGCAGTACTTC. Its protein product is CASSLKWAGIYEQYF.

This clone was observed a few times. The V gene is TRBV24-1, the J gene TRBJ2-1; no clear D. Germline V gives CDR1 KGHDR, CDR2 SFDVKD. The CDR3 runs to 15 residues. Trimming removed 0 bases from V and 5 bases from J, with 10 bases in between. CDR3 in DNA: TGTGCCACCAGTGATTTGTCGTCCCAGGACAATGAGCAGTTCTTC. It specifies CATSDLSSQDNEQFF.